These 9 T cell receptor beta chains were all obtained from the same sample, sequenced in a study of tumor and adjacent non-tumor tissue in lung cancer. RNA was extracted from bulk tissue without any cell sorting. The normal lung tissue was taken more than 3 cm from the tumor edge. TCRbeta libraries were built with three rounds of nested PCR, modified from ARM-PCR. TCRdb reanalysed the multiplex PCR reads using MiXCR and keeps one entry per CDR3 protein. This sample has roughly 74,000 distinct CDR3 sequences, with over 65% found just once. The specimen was distant non-tumor lung tissue. These receptors originate from a man in his 70s with non-small cell lung cancer.

Comment on this clonotype: A much larger clone sits a single nucleotide away, making a read error possible. The chain combines TRBV4-3 with TRBJ2-1, with D unresolved. The V end lost 4 bases, the J end lost 4 bases, and 11 bases lay between the germline ends. CDR3 length: 14 residues. Germline lookup yields CDR1 LGHNA and CDR2 YSLEER. CDR3 residues: CASSLKSGYNEQFF. CDR3 DNA: TGCGCCAGCAGCCTTAAGTCGGGTTACAATGAGCAGTTCTTC.

Worth noting for this clonotype: Germline is not matched at one junction end, which may reflect a read error. This sequence joins TRBV6-5 and TRBJ1-3, with D unclear. The CDR3 is 13 amino acids. Germline V gives CDR1 MNHEY, CDR2 SVGAGI. This CDR3 reads CANSLDSGNTIYF. Written as DNA, the CDR3 is TGCGCCAACAGTCTGGACTCTGGAAACACCATATATTTT.

Turning to this clonotype: A junction boundary mismatches the germline segment, possibly from a read error. The rearrangement joins TRBV10-2 to TRBJ2-3; D possibly matches TRBD1 or TRBD2 (6 bases each). The germline V gene has CDR1 WSHSY and CDR2 SAAADI. This CDR3 comprises 16 residues. The CDR3 region has the DNA TGCGCCAGCATGATAGTGGGGGACACTAGCACAGACACGCAGTATTTT. Translated: CASMIVGDTSTDTQYF.

Note on this clonotype: A much more abundant neighbour one base away suggests this may be a read error. V usage is TRBV14 and J usage is TRBJ2-7; TRBD2 aligns across 11 bases. The V gene end was trimmed by 4 bases and the J gene end by 3 bases; junction bases not matched to a gene: 5. Germline V CDR1 and CDR2: SGHDN, FVKESK. This CDR3 spans 15 amino acids. Written as DNA, the CDR3 is TGTGCCAGCAGCCTTAGCGGGGGGGAATTCTACGAGCAGTACTTC. Amino acid sequence: CASSLSGGEFYEQYF.

The J gene is TRBJ1-1, the V gene TRBV11-3; D gene unclear. V lost 5 bases and J 3 bases, leaving 13 bases between the germline ends. This CDR3 region has 14 residues. Germline V gene data show CDR1 as SGHNT and CDR2 as YENEEA. The CDR3 DNA reads as TGTGCCAGCAGCCCAAGGGTACTGCACACTGAAGCTTTCTTT. Its translation: CASSPRVLHTEAFF.

With respect to this clonotype: One end of the junction does not line up with germline, which may come from a read error. The chain has TRBV5-6 and TRBJ1-1; D unresolved. Germline V gene sequence: CDR1 SGHDT, CDR2 YYEEEE. CDR3 length: 15 residues. The chain's CDR3 is CASSPTMWGDTETFF. The CDR3 nucleotides are TGTGCCAGCAGCCCAACGATGTGGGGAGACACTGAAACTTTCTTT.

At least ten counts were recorded for this clonotype. The chain employs TRBV6-5 and TRBJ1-1; unclear D gene. Germline CDR1 is MNHEY and CDR2 is SVGAGI. The V end was cut by 0 bases, the J end by 1 base, with 9 bases between. The CDR3 sequence is 15 residues long. The CDR3 coding sequence is TGTGCCAGCAGTTACTCGGCCAGCCCGAACACTGAAGCTTTCTTT. It specifies CASSYSASPNTEAFF.

Concerning this clonotype itself: One junction end disagrees with the germline gene, perhaps due to a read error. This chain links TRBV11-2 with TRBJ2-7, with 7 bases matching TRBD1. The CDR3 length is 15 residues. CDR1 and CDR2 (germline): SGHAT, FQNNGV. CDR3 bases: TGTGCCAGTAGCTTAGATCGAGGGGGCCGGTACGATCTGTACTTC. Translation: CASSLDRGGRYDLYF.

V and J are TRBV5-6 and TRBJ2-5; 9 nucleotides line up with TRBD2. This CDR3 is built from 15 residues. V shed 5 bases and J 5 bases; nucleotides not matched to a gene: 10. Germline loops: CDR1 SGHDT, CDR2 YYEEEE. DNA of the CDR3: TGTGCCAGCAGGCCGGGACTAGCTGGAACTGAGACCCAGTACTTC. Translated: CASRPGLAGTETQYF.